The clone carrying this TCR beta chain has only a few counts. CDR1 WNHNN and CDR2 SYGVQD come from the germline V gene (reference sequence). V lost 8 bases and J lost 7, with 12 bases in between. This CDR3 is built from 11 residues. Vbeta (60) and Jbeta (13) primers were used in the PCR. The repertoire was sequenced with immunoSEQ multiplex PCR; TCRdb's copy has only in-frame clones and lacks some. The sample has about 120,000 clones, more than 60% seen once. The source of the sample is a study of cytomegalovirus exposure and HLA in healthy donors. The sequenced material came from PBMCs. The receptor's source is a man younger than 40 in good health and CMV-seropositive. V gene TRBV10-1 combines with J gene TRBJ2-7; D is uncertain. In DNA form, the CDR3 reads TGCGCCAGCCATCGGAGTTCGGAGCAGTACTTC. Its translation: CASHRSSEQYF.